These 17 T cell receptor beta chains share one sample of origin, sequenced in a study of post-analysis software for immune sequencing data. Findings and limits, study-wide: Four or five TRBV segments (TRBV5-6, TRBV5-1 and TRBV20-1 among them) occurred more frequently in patients than in controls.

What these receptors recognize is not known. The TCR beta cDNA libraries carried unique molecular identifiers. Each CDR3 protein is one row after TCRdb ran MiXCR on the PCR reads. The sample lists about 430,000 distinct CDR3 sequences, more than 30% occurring once. The sequenced material came from blood. These receptors all come from a girl aged 2 to 10 with multiple sclerosis.

This rearrangement joins TRBV20-1 to TRBJ2-1, with D perhaps being TRBD1 or TRBD2 (6 bases each). Germline lookup yields CDR1 DFQATT and CDR2 SNEGSKA (reference sequence). This CDR3 contains 14 residues. Trimming cost V 1 base and J 5 bases, with 12 bases left between them. CDR3 nucleotides: TGCAGTGCTAGAGGGGGGGCTACCAACAATGAGCAGTTCTTC. Translation gives CSARGGATNNEQFF.

This chain connects TRBV5-5 to TRBJ1-5, with a tentative D call TRBD1 (5 bases). The CDR3 sequence is 15 residues long. V was clipped by 0 bases and J by 7 bases, with 14 bases between them. CDR1 is SGHKS and CDR2 is YYEKEE in the germline V gene (reference sequence). CDR3 amino acids: CASSLAPQGVQPQHF. The CDR3, as DNA: TGTGCCAGCAGCTTGGCCCCCCAGGGCGTACAGCCCCAGCATTTT.

The chain is built from TRBV7-6 and TRBJ2-1, with 9 bases fitting TRBD2. The CDR3 extends over 15 amino acids. With V trimmed by 4 bases and J by 8 bases, 9 bases remained unmatched. Germline CDR1 reads SGHVS; CDR2 reads FNYEAQ. CDR3 region: CASSSKGTSWDEQFF. In DNA form, the CDR3 reads TGTGCCAGCAGCTCAAAGGGGACTAGCTGGGATGAGCAGTTCTTC.

Only a few counts were recorded for this clonotype. V gene TRBV7-2 combines with J gene TRBJ2-1; TRBD1 might be the D (5 bases). The CDR3 runs to 16 residues. Deletions cut 1 base from V and 0 bases from J, with 10 bases between. The germline V gene encodes CDR1 SGHTA and CDR2 FQGNSA. The CDR3 DNA is TGTGCCAGCAGCTTAGTGGGGCAGGTCTCCTACAATGAGCAGTTCTTC. This encodes CASSLVGQVSYNEQFF.

The genes are TRBV20-1 and TRBJ2-7, with a possible D match to TRBD1 (5 bases). The J call may be incorrect, as the DNA end agrees better with TRBJ2-5. Germline CDR1 DFQATT, CDR2 SNEGSKA (reference sequence). The CDR3 sequence is 13 residues long. CDR3 in DNA: TGCAGTGCTAGAGATAGACAGAAAGAGACCCAGTACTTC. It codes for CSARDRQKETQYF.

This clonotype was found many times. The chain joins TRBV7-2 to TRBJ2-4, with D possibly matching TRBD1 (6 bases). The CDR3 loop spans 14 amino acids. Germline values: CDR1 SGHTA, CDR2 FQGNSA. V gave up 0 bases and J gave up 3 bases, with 6 bases separating them. DNA for the CDR3: TGTGCCAGCAGCTTAGCAGGGGGCAAAAACATTCAGTACTTC. Amino acid sequence: CASSLAGGKNIQYF. Using reference TRBV7-2 and TRBJ2-4 for the parts outside the CDR3, the full variable domain is GAGVSQSPSNKVTEKGKDVELRCDPISGHTALYWYRQSLGQGLEFLIYFQGNSAPDKSGLPSDRFSAERTGGSVSTLTIQRTQQEDSAVYLCASSLAGGKNIQYFGAGTRLSVL.

This rearrangement joins TRBV6-1 to TRBJ1-5; 9 bases align to TRBD1. The CDR3 has 19 amino acids. J gave up 1 base and V 2 bases, and 12 bases lay outside the gene matches. From germline, CDR1 is MNHNS and CDR2 SASEGT. CDR3 nucleotide sequence: TGTGCCAGCAGTGAACCTGAGCAGGTCGGGACAGGGAGCAATCAGCCCCAGCATTTT. It encodes CASSEPEQVGTGSNQPQHF.

V and J are TRBV19 and TRBJ2-5, with D unresolved. The CDR3 sequence is 13 residues long. Germline V gene sequence: CDR1 LNHDA, CDR2 SQIVND (reference sequence). Trimming took off 3 bases at V and 2 bases at J, with 7 bases between the two ends. CDR3 amino acids: CASSILGQETQYF. DNA for the CDR3: TGTGCCAGTAGTATCCTAGGTCAAGAGACCCAGTACTTC.

This clonotype was picked up a small number of times. The chain employs TRBV24-1 and TRBJ2-7, with TRBD2 identical over 7 bases. CDR1 KGHDR and CDR2 SFDVKD come from the germline V gene. The CDR3 runs 12 residues. The CDR3 region is CATSSGSYEQYF. The DNA of the CDR3 is TGTGCTACTTCTAGCGGCTCCTACGAGCAGTACTTC.

In nucleotides, the CDR3 is TGCGCCAGCAGCCAAGTTTCGGGCTCTCCTTCCTACGAGCAGTACTTC. Protein: CASSQVSGSPSYEQYF. This chain connects TRBV4-1 to TRBJ2-7; no clear D. CDR1 and CDR2 from the germline V gene are MGHRA and YSYEKL. Trimming removed 1 base from V and 1 base from J, with 14 bases in between. The CDR3 runs to 16 residues.

This clonotype was seen more than once but under ten times. The DNA of the CDR3 is TGTGCCAGCAGTATACGACTAGCGGCATACAATGAGCAGTTCTTC. Protein sequence: CASSIRLAAYNEQFF. J is TRBJ2-1 and V is TRBV12-3 or TRBV12-4; 9 bases fit TRBD2. V lost 5 bases, J lost 4 bases, and 6 bases stayed unmatched. The CDR3 loop spans 15 amino acids.

The chain has TRBV7-3 and TRBJ1-1; TRBD1 might be the D (5 bases). The length of the CDR3 is 14 residues. Germline assignment: CDR1 SGHTA and CDR2 FQGTGA. V lost 1 base and J 2 bases, leaving 8 bases between the germline ends. CDR3 DNA sequence: TGTGCCAGCAGCTTAAACGGGGCCAACACTGAAGCTTTCTTT. This codes for CASSLNGANTEAFF.

This clonotype was observed a handful of times. This chain uses TRBV9 with TRBJ1-2, with 9 bases identical to TRBD1. The CDR3 runs to 18 residues. CDR1 is SGDLS and CDR2 is YYNGEE in the germline V gene. V lost 3 bases, J lost 1 base, and 13 bases stayed unmatched. Here the CDR3 DNA reads TGTGCCAGCAGCGACAACCCGGGACAGGGTTACCTTAACTATGGCTACACCTTC. It yields the protein CASSDNPGQGYLNYGYTF.

V is TRBV20-1 and J is TRBJ2-7, with 9 bases fitting TRBD1. The V gene end was trimmed by 0 bases and the J gene end by 1 base; junction bases not matched to a gene: 4. Germline V CDR1 and CDR2: DFQATT, SNEGSKA (reference sequence). The CDR3 is made up of 15 amino acids. In nucleotides, the CDR3 is TGCAGTGCTAGAGAAAGGACAGGGGTTTCCTACGAGCAGTACTTC. Protein: CSARERTGVSYEQYF.

This chain joins TRBV5-1 and TRBJ2-3; 10 nucleotides align to TRBD2. This CDR3 region has 16 residues. Germline V gene lookup returns CDR1 SGHRS and CDR2 YFSETQ. V lost 0 bases, J lost 4 bases, and 5 bases stayed unmatched. The CDR3, as DNA: TGCGCCAGCAGCTTGGACCTAGCGGGAGAGGCAGATACGCAGTATTTT. Translating it yields CASSLDLAGEADTQYF.

The chain has TRBV7-2 and TRBJ2-5; 10 positions agree with TRBD2. The V gene end was trimmed by 3 bases and the J gene end by 4 bases; junction bases not matched to a gene: 20. Germline-derived CDR1 and CDR2 are SGHTA and FQGNSA. The CDR3 sequence is 20 residues long. CDR3 region: CASSLRVSSGSFREPETQYF. In nucleotides, the CDR3 is TGTGCCAGCAGCTTGAGGGTATCTAGCGGGAGTTTTAGAGAACCAGAGACCCAGTACTTC.

This rearrangement joins TRBV20-1 to TRBJ2-1; 10 bases fit TRBD2. CDR3 length equals 23 residues. The V gene end was trimmed by 0 bases and the J gene end by 2 bases; junction bases not matched to a gene: 25. CDR1 is DFQATT, CDR2 SNEGSKA, per germline (reference sequence). CDR3 amino acids: CSARDRLGFSGSGGAFPYNEQFF. CDR3 sequence (DNA): TGCAGTGCTAGAGATCGTCTAGGGTTTTCGGGCAGCGGGGGGGCGTTCCCCTACAATGAGCAGTTCTTC.